The entry below gives a single T cell receptor beta chain sequence along with its context. Its antigen remains unknown. CDR1 and CDR2 (germline): LGHNA, YSLEER. Trimming cost V 0 bases and J 4 bases; bases outside gene matches: 6. The CDR3 contains 16 residues. The entry originates in a study of cytomegalovirus exposure and HLA in healthy donors. The study, taken as a whole, reports: The study recorded 150 to 200 TCR beta chains that were cytomegalovirus-associated.

Data came from immunoSEQ multiplex PCR; TCRdb stores just in-frame clones and leaves some out. The sample records roughly 120,000 clones, nearly 90% being singletons. The sequenced material came from PBMCs. The V and J genes are TRBV4-3 and TRBJ1-2; 9 positions agree with TRBD1. The clonotype was recovered from a man aged 25 to 40 in good health and CMV-seronegative. The CDR3 DNA sequence: TGCGCCAGCAGCCAAGAAGGGGGACAGGGAATCTATGGCTACACCTTC. It translates to CASSQEGGQGIYGYTF.